The rows below give T cell receptor beta chains drawn from one sample of a study of shared clonotypes between healthy human individuals. Data came from immunoSEQ multiplex PCR; TCRdb stores just in-frame clones and leaves some out. The data hold about 2 million clones, with roughly 95% observed a single time. Sequenced: naive CD4+ T cells sorted from blood. The source is a young man in good health. The CDR3 runs from the conserved cysteine through the conserved F or W. D genes are given only for firm matches. The size entry is marked missing in some rows and otherwise reads once, few, many or a size class.

clone_size j_call d_call v_call cdr3_nt cdr3_aa
few TRBJ2-5 TRBD2 TRBV5-1 TGCGCCAGCAGCCGGACTAGCGGGGGCCAAGAGACCCAGTACTTC CASSRTSGGQETQYF
once TRBJ2-1 TRBD2 TRBV4-3 TGCGCCAGCAGCCAAGTCACTAGCGGGAGGACTTATAGGGAGCAGTTCTTC CASSQVTSGRTYREQFF
. TRBJ1-2 . TRBV5-1 TGCGCCAGCAGCCCGGCCGGTAGGAACTATGGCTACACCTTC CASSPAGRNYGYTF
. TRBJ1-6 . TRBV28 TGTGCCAGCAGACTACAGAGCTCCTATAATTCACCCCTCCACTTT CASRLQSSYNSPLHF
once TRBJ2-7 . TRBV11-3 TGTGCCAGCAGCTTAGCCGGGCAGGGGACCTACGAGCAGTACTTC CASSLAGQGTYEQYF
. TRBJ1-6 . TRBV9 TGTGCCAGCAGCGTAGGTACAGGGTCACCCCTCCACTTT CASSVGTGSPLHF
. TRBJ1-1 TRBD1 TRBV18 TGTGCCAGCTCACAAATACAGGGGGGCACTGAAGCTTTCTTT CASSQIQGGTEAFF
. TRBJ2-7 . TRBV18 TGTGCCAGCTCCCTCGCGGCGGGCTACGAGCAGTACTTC CASSLAAGYEQYF
. TRBJ1-3 . TRBV5-6 TGTGCCAGCAGCTTGACGTCTGGCCGTGGAAACACCATATATTTT CASSLTSGRGNTIYF
. TRBJ1-2 . TRBV6-5 TGTGCCAGCAGCACCTGGGGGCCGAACTATGGCTACACCTTC CASSTWGPNYGYTF
. TRBJ2-3 . TRBV7-6 TGTGCCAGCAGCGATGAACGGGAAACGCAGTATTTT CASSDERETQYF
. TRBJ2-2 . TRBV11-2 TGTGCCAGCAGCTTAGGGCGGAACACCGGGGAGCTGTTTTTT CASSLGRNTGELFF
. TRBJ2-5 . TRBV5-1 TGCGCCAGCAGCCCAGGACCTTCTGCCGGGGAGACCCAGTACTTC CASSPGPSAGETQYF
once TRBJ2-7 . TRBV27 TGTGCCAGCAGTTTAGGAGGCCCCGCTTCCTACGAGCAGTACTTC CASSLGGPASYEQYF
. TRBJ1-5 . TRBV30 TGTGCCTGGAGTCCTCGTAGTACGACCCAAAATCAGCCCCAGCATTTT CAWSPRSTTQNQPQHF
. TRBJ2-7 TRBD2 TRBV9 TGTGCCAGCAGCGCACTAGCGGAGGGGACCTACGAGCAGTACTTC CASSALAEGTYEQYF
. TRBJ1-5 . TRBV4-1 TGCGCCAGCAGCCTCATGCGGACCTATAGCAATCAGCCCCAGCATTTT CASSLMRTYSNQPQHF
. TRBJ2-2 TRBD2 TRBV2 TGTGCCAGCAGGGTAGCGGGAGGGCTTCTGGGCGGGGAGCTGTTTTTT CASRVAGGLLGGELFF
. TRBJ2-3 . TRBV28 TGTGCCAGCAGTCCCCCGAGCACAGATACGCAGTATTTT CASSPPSTDTQYF
many TRBJ2-1 TRBD2 TRBV18 TGTGCCAGCTCGGTCGGGAGGTCCTACAATGAGCAGTTCTTC CASSVGRSYNEQFF
. TRBJ1-5 TRBD1 TRBV2 TGTGCCAGCATGGGGACAGGGAATAGGGTCAATCAGCCCCAGCATTTT CASMGTGNRVNQPQHF
once TRBJ2-7 . TRBV6-5 TGTGCCAGCAGCCGGGGACACGCCGAGCAGTACTTC CASSRGHAEQYF
. TRBJ1-5 . TRBV11-2 TGTGCCAGCAGCGAGGGGCGCGGTCAGCCCCAGCATTTT CASSEGRGQPQHF
once TRBJ2-5 . TRBV10-3 TGTGCCACGACGGGGGCAAGACAAGAGACCCAGTACTTC CATTGARQETQYF
. TRBJ1-3 . TRBV5-1 TGCGCCAGCAGCGGGCAGGGGATAGCCGGAAACACCATATATTTT CASSGQGIAGNTIYF
few TRBJ1-2 . TRBV6-6 TGTGCCAGCAGTTACGTGGGACTCGGCGGCTACACCTTC CASSYVGLGGYTF
. TRBJ2-5 TRBD2 TRBV5-1 TGCGCCAGCAGCTTAGCGGGGTCCTCCCCAGAGACCCAGTACTTC CASSLAGSSPETQYF
. TRBJ2-1 TRBD2 TRBV18 TGTGCCAGCTCGGGGGGGCTAGCGGGAGTTGCCAATGAGCAGTTCTTC CASSGGLAGVANEQFF
. TRBJ2-1 . TRBV10-3 TGTGCCATCAGTGACTACGGACTCCTTGGGGAGCAGTTCTTC CAISDYGLLGEQFF
. TRBJ1-4 . TRBV28 TGTGCCAGCAGCCAGGACCACTTGGATGAAAAACTGTTTTTT CASSQDHLDEKLFF
. TRBJ2-7 TRBD2 TRBV27 TGTGCCAGCAGTCCGGGGGGGGCCGGGACGGAGACCTACGAGCAGTACTTC CASSPGGAGTETYEQYF
. TRBJ2-2 TRBD1 TRBV7-9 TGTGCCAGCAGCCCCGCTCGACAGGGGCGAAACACCGGGGAGCTGTTTTTT CASSPARQGRNTGELFF
. TRBJ2-3 . TRBV2 TGTGCCAGCAGGATGAGGGGCACAGATACGCAGTATTTT CASRMRGTDTQYF
. TRBJ1-5 TRBD1 TRBV28 TGTGCCAGCAGCTCCGGGACAGGGCGACAGCCCCAGCATTTT CASSSGTGRQPQHF
. TRBJ1-5 TRBD1 TRBV4-2 TGTGCCAGCAGCCAAGATAGCAAGGCAGGGGGCCAGCCCCAGCATTTT CASSQDSKAGGQPQHF
. TRBJ2-3 TRBD1 TRBV19 TGTGCCAGTAATGGGGGACAGGGGGTTACAGATACGCAGTATTTT CASNGGQGVTDTQYF
. TRBJ2-1 . TRBV27 TGTGCCAGCCCCCTTAGGGACGGCTCCTACAATGAGCAGTTCTTC CASPLRDGSYNEQFF
. TRBJ1-1 . TRBV14 TGTGCCAGCAGCCAAGATCTGGGCGGAACGGCTTTCTTT CASSQDLGGTAFF
many TRBJ1-1 . TRBV25-1 TGTGCCAGCAGTCACGGAAAGAACACTGAAGCTTTCTTT CASSHGKNTEAFF
. TRBJ2-3 . TRBV29-1 TGCAGCGTTGAGGCTAGCACAGATACGCAGTATTTT CSVEASTDTQYF